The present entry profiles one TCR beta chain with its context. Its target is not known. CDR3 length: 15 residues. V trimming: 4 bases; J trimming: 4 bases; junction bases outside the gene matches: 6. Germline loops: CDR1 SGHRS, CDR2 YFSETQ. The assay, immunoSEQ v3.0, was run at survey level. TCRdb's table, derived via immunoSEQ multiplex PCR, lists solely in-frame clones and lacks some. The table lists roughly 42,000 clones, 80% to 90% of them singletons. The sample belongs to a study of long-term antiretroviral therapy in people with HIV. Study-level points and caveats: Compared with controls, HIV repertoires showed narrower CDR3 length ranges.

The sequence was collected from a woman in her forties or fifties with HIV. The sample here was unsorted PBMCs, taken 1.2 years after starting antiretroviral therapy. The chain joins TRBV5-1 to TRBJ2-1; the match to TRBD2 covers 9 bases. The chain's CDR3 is CASSQTSGGYNEQFF. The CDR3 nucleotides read TGCGCCAGCAGCCAGACTAGCGGAGGTTACAATGAGCAGTTCTTC.